The 26 T cell receptor beta chains presented below share a single source sample, sequenced in a study of shared clonotypes between healthy human individuals (dated by TCRdb to 2019 to 2021). CD8 naive samples were obtained by positive selection for CCR7 among CD45RO-negative cells, yielding a CD45RA+CCR7+ population from which TemRA cells were excluded. The method was the immunoSEQ multiplex PCR assay. This is the immuneACCESS table as TCRdb keeps it, with only in-frame sequences that have V and J called. A part of the clones is gone; compared with another copy, unresolved V genes explain less than half, and the rest is unexplained. For this sample the table gives millions of clones, of which under 95% were detected only once. Of the sample, 1.7% falls within the top ten clones. Sequencing was performed on naive CD8+ T cells from PBMCs. This specimen's cell subset or site label, interpreted: CD45RA+CCR7+. These receptors came from a young man in good health. Some clones in this sample may be carry-over from other donors' samples.

The rearrangement uses TRBV28 and TRBJ1-2; TRBD1 is a possible D gene (6 bases). The germline V gene encodes CDR1 MDHEN and CDR2 SYDVKM. The CDR3 has 13 amino acids. V lost 10 bases to trimming and J lost 8 bases, with 20 bases between them. The chain's CDR3 is CATRTRGLRGYTF. The CDR3 bases are TGTGCCACCCGTACCCGGGGGCTACGGGGCTACACCTTC.

About this clone: Distinct nucleotide sequences in the sample also encode this CDR3. The chain has TRBV7-9 and TRBJ1-1; D not resolved. The length of the CDR3 is 14 residues. CDR1 and CDR2 from the germline V gene are SEHNR and FQNEAQ (reference sequence). V lost 0 bases to trimming and J lost 1 base, with 6 bases between them. The CDR3 protein is CASSLAGPNTEAFF. For the CDR3, the DNA is TGTGCCAGCAGCTTAGCCGGGCCGAACACTGAAGCTTTCTTT. The full variable domain, its missing parts supplied by reference TRBV7-9 and TRBJ1-1, is DTGVSQNPRHKITKRGQNVTFRCDPISEHNRLYWYRQTLGQGPEFLTYFQNEAQLEKSRLLSDRFSAERPKGSFSTLEIQRTEQGDSAMYLCASSLAGPNTEAFFGQGTRLTVV.

This clone was seen once. The rearrangement uses TRBV28 and TRBJ2-7; 7 nucleotides match TRBD1. The CDR3 length is 14 residues. Germline-derived CDR1 and CDR2 are MDHEN and SYDVKM. Trimming removed 5 bases from V and 5 bases from J; junction bases left unmatched: 9. CDR3 DNA sequence: TGTGCCAGCAGTCCCACAGGGGAAGGCGACGAGCAGTACTTC. Translating it yields CASSPTGEGDEQYF.

This chain uses TRBV5-4 with TRBJ1-2; 7 positions agree with TRBD1. Looked up from germline, CDR1 is SGHNT and CDR2 is YYREEE (reference sequence). This CDR3 is 13 amino acids long. V trimming: 6 bases; J trimming: 6 bases; junction bases outside the gene matches: 8. The CDR3 DNA follows: TGTGCCAGCAACATCCAGGGGGGAAATGGCTACACCTTC. It specifies CASNIQGGNGYTF.

The V and J genes are TRBV5-1 and TRBJ2-1; TRBD2 agrees at 10 bases. Losses at the gene ends were 1 base for V and 6 bases for J; bases not matched to a gene: 10. The germline V gene encodes CDR1 SGHRS and CDR2 YFSETQ. The CDR3 covers 17 residues. This CDR3 is CASSLIVGLAHVNEQFF. Written as DNA, the CDR3 is TGCGCCAGCAGCTTGATAGTGGGACTAGCGCATGTCAATGAGCAGTTCTTC.

The gene calls are TRBV2 and TRBJ2-7; D call uncertain. The CDR3 consists of 12 residues. Germline V gene sequence: CDR1 SNHLY, CDR2 FYNNEI. V was trimmed by 6 bases and J by 4 bases, leaving 10 bases between them. The CDR3 nucleotides are TGTGCCAGCAGGGACGGATTGTACGAGCAGTACTTC. It codes for CASRDGLYEQYF. Together with reference TRBV2 and TRBJ2-7, the CDR3 gives the full variable domain: EPEVTQTPSHQVTQMGQEVILRCVPISNHLYFYWYRQILGQKVEFLVSFYNNEISEKSEIFDDQFSVERPDGSNFTLKIRSTKLEDSAMYFCASRDGLYEQYFGPGTRLTVT.

V gene TRBV10-3 combines with J gene TRBJ2-7, with TRBD2 matching over 7 bases. Germline trimming cut 6 bases from V and 2 bases from J; bases unmatched to any gene: 4. CDR3 length equals 13 residues. From germline, CDR1 is ENHRY and CDR2 SYGVKD. Written as DNA, the CDR3 is TGTGCCATCAGCCCTGGACTAGCCTACGAGCAGTACTTC. It encodes CAISPGLAYEQYF.

The genes are TRBV5-4 and TRBJ2-7; D gene uncertain. Germline lookup yields CDR1 SGHNT and CDR2 YYREEE (reference sequence). The CDR3 length is 15 residues. V gave up 2 bases and J gave up 2 bases, with 14 bases separating them. CDR3 coding DNA: TGTGCCAGCAGCTTCGGACCTGATATGACCTACGAGCAGTACTTC. It is translated as CASSFGPDMTYEQYF.

The J gene is TRBJ2-7, the V gene TRBV28, with 9 bases fitting TRBD2. Losses at the gene ends were 3 bases for V and 3 bases for J; bases not matched to a gene: 3. CDR3 length equals 14 residues. Germline lookup yields CDR1 MDHEN and CDR2 SYDVKM. The CDR3 loop is CASSFGLANYEQYF. As DNA, the CDR3 is TGTGCCAGCAGTTTTGGACTAGCGAACTACGAGCAGTACTTC.

The CDR3 nucleotides are TGCAGCGTTGAAGGGGGGCGAGGGAGATACCCCTACAATGAGCAGTTCTTC. The encoded protein is CSVEGGRGRYPYNEQFF. This chain joins TRBV29-1 and TRBJ2-1; a possible D gene is TRBD1 (6 bases). Deletions cut 1 base from V and 2 bases from J, with 18 bases between. The CDR3 is 17 residues long. Germline lookup yields CDR1 SQVTM and CDR2 ANQGSEA.

The chain recombines TRBV10-3 with TRBJ2-7, with 13 bases aligning to TRBD2. Germline CDR1 ENHRY, CDR2 SYGVKD. This CDR3 comprises 16 residues. Germline trimming cut 2 bases from V and 7 bases from J; bases unmatched to any gene: 8. CDR3 sequence: CAISERGTSGTYEQYF. Here the CDR3 DNA reads TGTGCCATCAGTGAGCGGGGGACTAGCGGGACTTATGAGCAGTACTTC.

The chain combines TRBV10-3 with TRBJ1-2; no definite D call. Germline CDR1 reads ENHRY; CDR2 reads SYGVKD. Deletions cut 0 bases from V and 2 bases from J, with 19 bases between. This CDR3 spans 18 amino acids. CDR3 coding DNA: TGTGCCATCAGTGAGTCTCGGAAGGAGGCGCCCAGAAACTATGGCTACACCTTC. This gives the protein CAISESRKEAPRNYGYTF.

The rearrangement joins TRBV4-3 to TRBJ1-2; D is unresolved. Trimming took 3 bases from V and 0 from J, leaving 11 bases between them. The germline gives CDR1 LGHNA, CDR2 YSLEER. The CDR3 consists of 15 residues. CDR3 nucleotides: TGCGCCAGCAGCCATACTCAGAGAGCTAACTATGGCTACACCTTC. Translation gives CASSHTQRANYGYTF.

The chain joins TRBV4-1 to TRBJ2-2; D is possibly TRBD1 or TRBD2 (5 bases each). The V end lost 4 bases, the J end lost 1 base, and 10 bases lay between the germline ends. This CDR3 is 15 amino acids long. The germline gives CDR1 MGHRA, CDR2 YSYEKL. CDR3 bases: TGCGCCAGCAGCCCGGGACCAGGGAACACCGGGGAGCTGTTTTTT. Its protein is CASSPGPGNTGELFF.

This clone was found once. The chain links TRBV13 to TRBJ2-1; the match to TRBD2 covers 8 bases. Germline V gene sequence: CDR1 PRHDT, CDR2 FYEKMQ (reference sequence). The CDR3 has 20 residues. With V trimmed by 5 bases and J by 9 bases, 27 bases remained unmatched. The CDR3 region is CASSERTWGLPREVFSEQFF. The CDR3 DNA is TGTGCCAGCAGCGAGAGGACGTGGGGATTACCGCGGGAGGTTTTTAGTGAGCAGTTCTTC. Looking up the rest from reference TRBV13 and TRBJ2-1 gives the full variable domain: AAGVIQSPRHLIKEKRETATLKCYPIPRHDTVYWYQQGPGQDPQFLISFYEKMQSDKGSIPDRFSAQQFSDYHSELNMSSLELGDSALYFCASSERTWGLPREVFSEQFFGPGTRLTVL.

This chain uses TRBV11-2 with TRBJ2-4; 7 nucleotides align to TRBD2. The CDR3 consists of 17 residues. Unmatched junction bases numbered 12, after V lost 2 bases and J lost 5 bases. Germline V gene data show CDR1 as SGHAT and CDR2 as FQNNGV. In DNA form, the CDR3 reads TGTGCCAGCAGCTTAAAGTACGCGGGAGTGGAGGAAAACATTCAGTACTTC. Translation gives CASSLKYAGVEENIQYF.

This chain connects TRBV27 to TRBJ2-2; TRBD2 agrees at 10 bases. The germline CDR1 and CDR2 sequences are MNHEY and SMNVEV (reference sequence). Germline trimming cut 7 bases from V and 3 bases from J; bases unmatched to any gene: 8. CDR3 length: 16 residues. In DNA, the CDR3 is TGTGCCAGCAAATTGGGAGCGGGAGGGTACACCGGGGAGCTGTTTTTT. This translates into CASKLGAGGYTGELFF.

V gene TRBV9 combines with J gene TRBJ1-5; tentative D call: TRBD1 (5 bases). CDR1 SGDLS and CDR2 YYNGEE come from the germline V gene. Trimming removed 3 bases from V and 0 bases from J, with 13 bases in between. CDR3 length: 16 amino acids. The CDR3: CASSGGVGDSNQPQHF. The CDR3 DNA reads TGTGCCAGCAGCGGGGGTGTAGGGGATAGCAATCAGCCCCAGCATTTT.

J is TRBJ1-2 and V is TRBV7-9; D gene ambiguous. V lost 3 bases and J lost 8, with 10 bases in between. The V gene's germline CDR1 is SEHNR and CDR2 FQNEAQ (reference sequence). The CDR3 totals 12 residues. The CDR3 coding sequence is TGTGCCAGCAGCTTCAGTTCTATGGGCTACACCTTC. Encoded protein: CASSFSSMGYTF.

The chain uses TRBV5-1 and TRBJ1-1; D is uncertain. The germline V and J ends were trimmed by 4 bases and 5 bases, with 12 bases remaining between them. In germline, CDR1 is SGHRS, CDR2 YFSETQ. The CDR3 is 13 residues long. The CDR3 DNA is TGCGCCAGCAGCAATTTGAGCGGAACTGAAGCTTTCTTT. Translating gives CASSNLSGTEAFF.

The rearrangement links TRBV7-9 to TRBJ2-3; 10 bases map to TRBD2. Per germline, CDR1 SEHNR and CDR2 FQNEAQ (reference sequence). This CDR3 region has 16 residues. V lost 0 bases and J lost 7; bases outside the gene matches: 7. CDR3 DNA: TGTGCCAGCAGCTTAGCGGCTCTAGCGGGAGTAAATACGCAGTATTTT. Translated, it gives CASSLAALAGVNTQYF.

Written as DNA, the CDR3 is TGTGCCAGCAGCTTAGGGGGGACAGGTAGGCCCTACGAGCAGTACTTC. This sequence encodes CASSLGGTGRPYEQYF. This chain connects TRBV7-8 to TRBJ2-7, with 8 bases lining up with TRBD1. The CDR3 is made up of 16 amino acids. Germline trimming cut 1 base from V and 2 bases from J; bases unmatched to any gene: 7. Germline V gene lookup returns CDR1 SGHVS and CDR2 FQNEAQ.

This clone has only one observation. The chain employs TRBV27 and TRBJ2-5, with TRBD2 matching 8 bases. Germline CDR1 reads MNHEY; CDR2 reads SMNVEV (reference sequence). The CDR3 totals 16 residues. V was pared by 0 bases and J by 3 bases, with 6 bases of the junction left unmatched. The CDR3 is CASSLSAGLVKETQYF. In DNA form, the CDR3 reads TGTGCCAGCAGTTTATCCGCGGGACTAGTAAAAGAGACCCAGTACTTC.

The sample holds one count of this clone. V gene TRBV14 combines with J gene TRBJ1-2; D uncertain. V was trimmed by 1 base and J by 4 bases, leaving 7 bases between them. There are 13 residues in the CDR3. CDR1 is SGHDN and CDR2 is FVKESK in the germline V gene. CDR3 in amino acids: CASSQAPAYGYTF. The CDR3 DNA reads as TGTGCCAGCAGCCAAGCTCCAGCCTATGGCTACACCTTC.

This rearrangement joins TRBV7-8 to TRBJ2-2; 9 bases align to TRBD1. This CDR3 has 17 amino acids. Germline V lookup: CDR1 SGHVS, CDR2 FQNEAQ. Unmatched junction bases numbered 8, after V lost 3 bases and J lost 3 bases. CDR3 coding DNA: TGTGCCAGCAGCTTGGCCACCGACAGGGGGGACACCGGGGAGCTGTTTTTT. Its protein product is CASSLATDRGDTGELFF.

The rearrangement joins TRBV6-4 to TRBJ2-3; D is unclear. This CDR3 contains 15 residues. The germline V gene encodes CDR1 MRHNA and CDR2 SNTAGT. The V gene lost 2 bases and the J gene lost 1 base, with 10 bases spanning the gap. The CDR3: CASSDGLSGTDTQYF. The CDR3 coding sequence is TGTGCCAGCAGTGACGGGTTATCCGGCACAGATACGCAGTATTTT.